The 5 T cell receptor beta chains in this list originate from one sample, sequenced in a study of blood T cell repertoires in COVID-19. Sequencing used immunoSEQ multiplex PCR; TCRdb keeps in-frame clones, though not all of them. The sample lists approximately 150,000 clones; roughly nine tenths were seen once. The sequencing sample was made of peripheral blood. All receptors derive from a woman aged 55-69 years with active COVID-19.

For the CDR3, the DNA is TGTGCCAGCAGCTTATCCCCATGGACTAGCGGGAGTAACGAGCAGTACTTC. Encoded protein: CASSLSPWTSGSNEQYF. This chain connects TRBV7-2 to TRBJ2-7; 13 bases line up with TRBD2. Germline CDR1 is SGHTA and CDR2 is FQGNSA. V lost 2 bases, J lost 5 bases, and 9 bases stayed unmatched. The CDR3 length is 17 residues.

This sequence joins TRBV6-5 and TRBJ1-5; unclear D gene. Germline CDR1 is MNHEY and CDR2 is SVGAGI. V was clipped by 8 bases and J by 4 bases, with 12 bases between them. This CDR3 has 13 residues. The CDR3 region is CASEPQNNQPQHF. CDR3 in DNA: TGTGCCAGCGAGCCACAGAATAATCAGCCCCAGCATTTT.

The J gene is TRBJ1-2, the V gene TRBV3-1 (or the pseudogene TRBV3-2), with 7 bases that match TRBD1. CDR3 length: 15 residues. The trim removed 1 base at V and 8 bases at J, leaving 10 bases unmatched. Germline CDR1 LGHDT, CDR2 YNNKEL (reference sequence). CDR3 bases: TGTGCCAGCAGCCAAGGAGCAGGGGGTCGGCGCGGCTACACCTTC. Amino acids: CASSQGAGGRRGYTF.

This chain uses TRBV30 with TRBJ1-2; the D gene is possibly TRBD1 (6 bases). CDR3 length: 15 residues. Germline lookup yields CDR1 GTSNPN and CDR2 SVGIG (reference sequence). V lost 2 bases and J 4 bases, leaving 17 bases between the germline ends. For the CDR3, the DNA is TGTGCCTGGAGTCAGAGAAACAGGGTTAGCTATGGCTACACCTTC. It yields the protein CAWSQRNRVSYGYTF.

The chain's CDR3 is CASTPQGTRAEQYF. Here the CDR3 DNA reads TGTGCCAGTACCCCACAGGGAACACGGGCCGAGCAGTACTTC. The chain links TRBV19 to TRBJ2-7, with D perhaps TRBD1 (6 bases). With 7 bases removed from V and 6 bases from J, the gap between germline ends came to 19 bases. Per germline, CDR1 LNHDA and CDR2 SQIVND (reference sequence). This CDR3 has 14 residues.